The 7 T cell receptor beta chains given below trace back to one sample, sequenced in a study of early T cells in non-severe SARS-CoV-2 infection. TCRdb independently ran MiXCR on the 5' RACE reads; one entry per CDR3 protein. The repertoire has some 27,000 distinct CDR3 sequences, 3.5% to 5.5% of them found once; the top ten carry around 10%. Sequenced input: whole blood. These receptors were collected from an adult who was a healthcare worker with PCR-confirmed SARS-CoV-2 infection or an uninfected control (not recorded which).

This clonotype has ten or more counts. CDR3 in amino acids: CASSLGLTSTDTQYF. CDR3 bases: TGTGCCAGCAGCCTAGGACTAACTAGCACAGATACGCAGTATTTT. J is TRBJ2-3 and V is TRBV5-4, with a possible D match to TRBD2 (6 bases). V was trimmed by 4 bases and J by 0 bases, leaving 12 bases between them. The germline V gene has CDR1 SGHNT and CDR2 YYREEE (reference sequence). The CDR3 sequence is 15 residues long.

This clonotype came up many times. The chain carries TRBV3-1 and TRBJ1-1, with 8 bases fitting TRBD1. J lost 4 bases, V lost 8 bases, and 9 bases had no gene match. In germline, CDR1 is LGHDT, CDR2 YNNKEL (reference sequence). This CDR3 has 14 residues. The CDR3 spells CASYSDRAGTEAFF. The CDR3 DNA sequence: TGTGCCAGCTATTCGGACAGGGCAGGCACTGAAGCTTTCTTT.

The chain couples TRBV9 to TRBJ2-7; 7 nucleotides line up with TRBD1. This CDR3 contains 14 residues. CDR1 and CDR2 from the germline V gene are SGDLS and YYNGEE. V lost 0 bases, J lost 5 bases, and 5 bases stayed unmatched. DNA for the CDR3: TGTGCCAGCAGCGTAGGCACAGGGGTAGACGAGCAGTACTTC. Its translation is CASSVGTGVDEQYF.

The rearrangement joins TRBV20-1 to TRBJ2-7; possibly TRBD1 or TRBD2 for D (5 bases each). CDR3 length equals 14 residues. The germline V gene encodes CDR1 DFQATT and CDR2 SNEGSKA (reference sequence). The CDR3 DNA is TGCAGCGGGGCCGGGGCGCTATTTACCTACGAGCAGTACTTC. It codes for CSGAGALFTYEQYF.

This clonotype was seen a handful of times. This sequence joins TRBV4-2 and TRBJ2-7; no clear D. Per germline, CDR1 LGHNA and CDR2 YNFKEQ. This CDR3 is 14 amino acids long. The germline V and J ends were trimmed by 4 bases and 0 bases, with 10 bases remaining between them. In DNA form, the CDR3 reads TGTGCCAGCAGCCTTTACTCCAGCTCCTACGAGCAGTACTTC. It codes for CASSLYSSSYEQYF.

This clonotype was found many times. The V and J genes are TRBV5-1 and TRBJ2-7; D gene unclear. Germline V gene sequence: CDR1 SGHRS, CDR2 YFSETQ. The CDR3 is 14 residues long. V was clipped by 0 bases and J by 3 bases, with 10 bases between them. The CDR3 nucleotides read TGCGCCAGCAGCTTGGAGGCAGCCGACTACGAGCAGTACTTC. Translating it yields CASSLEAADYEQYF.

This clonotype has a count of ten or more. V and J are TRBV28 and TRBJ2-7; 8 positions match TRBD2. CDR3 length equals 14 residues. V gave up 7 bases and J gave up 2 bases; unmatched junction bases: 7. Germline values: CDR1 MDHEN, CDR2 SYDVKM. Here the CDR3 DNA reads TGTGCCAGCAACCCCGGACTAGCTACCTACGAGCAGTACTTC. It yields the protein CASNPGLATYEQYF.